Listed below are T cell receptor beta chains from one sample, sequenced in a study of early T cells in non-severe SARS-CoV-2 infection. TCRdb reprocessed the 5' RACE reads via MiXCR and lists one record per CDR3 protein. The sample holds around 56,000 distinct CDR3 sequences; roughly 13% are singletons and the top ten take around a tenth. Here the sequenced sample was whole blood, taken at baseline. The receptors derive from an adult who was a healthcare worker with PCR-confirmed SARS-CoV-2 infection or an uninfected control (not recorded which). Both conserved end residues are part of each CDR3. The D gene is left open where the match is weak. Clone sizes are given selectively: once, few, many, or a class where the clone is expanded.

CDR3nt: TGTGCCAGCAGCTCGACTACCAGCACAGATACGCAGTATTTT; CDR3aa: CASSSTTSTDTQYF; abundance: many; d_gene: NA; v_gene: TRBV13; j_gene: TRBJ2-3
CDR3nt: TGTGCCAGCAGCCAAGGGGGAGGGGGCGCATGGTTAAAAGGCTACACCTTC; CDR3aa: CASSQGGGGAWLKGYTF; abundance: few; d_gene: TRBD1; v_gene: TRBV3-1; j_gene: TRBJ1-2
CDR3nt: TGTGCCAGCAGCCATGTAGGGACTAGACACCGCACAGATACGCAGTATTTT; CDR3aa: CASSHVGTRHRTDTQYF; abundance: NA; d_gene: TRBD2; v_gene: TRBV7-2; j_gene: TRBJ2-3
CDR3nt: TGTGCCAGCAGCTCTACCGGGACTAGCTTCTACGAGCAGTACTTC; CDR3aa: CASSSTGTSFYEQYF; abundance: few; d_gene: TRBD2; v_gene: TRBV11-2; j_gene: TRBJ2-7
CDR3nt: TGTGCCAGCAGTTACAGTATTAACTCTGGAAACACCATATATTTT; CDR3aa: CASSYSINSGNTIYF; abundance: few; d_gene: NA; v_gene: TRBV6-5; j_gene: TRBJ1-3
CDR3nt: TGCGCCAGCAGCTTGGACGGGGCTGAAGCTTTCTTT; CDR3aa: CASSLDGAEAFF; abundance: NA; d_gene: NA; v_gene: TRBV5-1; j_gene: TRBJ1-1
CDR3nt: TGTGCCAGCAGCTTATTTGTTAGCGGGGATTACAATGAGCAGTTCTTC; CDR3aa: CASSLFVSGDYNEQFF; abundance: NA; d_gene: TRBD2; v_gene: TRBV7-2; j_gene: TRBJ2-1
CDR3nt: TGTGCCAGCGGACAGGGTACCGCCAAGGAGTACTTC; CDR3aa: CASGQGTAKEYF; abundance: NA; d_gene: TRBD1; v_gene: TRBV6-5; j_gene: TRBJ2-7
CDR3nt: TGCGCCAGCAGCAGGGACAGAAATGGGGCCAACGTCCTGACTTTC; CDR3aa: CASSRDRNGANVLTF; abundance: NA; d_gene: TRBD1; v_gene: TRBV5-1; j_gene: TRBJ2-6
CDR3nt: TGTGCCGGCGCACAGGGACTTCGCTATGGCTACACCTTC; CDR3aa: CAGAQGLRYGYTF; abundance: many; d_gene: NA; v_gene: TRBV5-4; j_gene: TRBJ1-2
CDR3nt: TGCGCCAGCAGCCAGCCGGGGACCTCCCGCTACGAGCAGTACTTC; CDR3aa: CASSQPGTSRYEQYF; abundance: many; d_gene: NA; v_gene: TRBV5-1; j_gene: TRBJ2-7
CDR3nt: TGTGCCAGCAGCCCGTCGGACAGGGGGCATAGCGGGGAGCTGTTTTTT; CDR3aa: CASSPSDRGHSGELFF; abundance: few; d_gene: TRBD1; v_gene: TRBV7-9; j_gene: TRBJ2-2
CDR3nt: TGTGCCAGCAGTGCCGTTGGGAACTATGGCTACACCTTC; CDR3aa: CASSAVGNYGYTF; abundance: few; d_gene: NA; v_gene: TRBV6-2/TRBV6-3; j_gene: TRBJ1-2
CDR3nt: TGTGCCAGCAGTTTCATCGGGCCTGGCGAGCAGTACTTC; CDR3aa: CASSFIGPGEQYF; abundance: few; d_gene: NA; v_gene: TRBV12-3/TRBV12-4; j_gene: TRBJ2-7
CDR3nt: TGCGCCAGCAGCTCGGGCGGGGGAAATGGATACGAGCAGTACTTC; CDR3aa: CASSSGGGNGYEQYF; abundance: NA; d_gene: TRBD2; v_gene: TRBV5-1; j_gene: TRBJ2-7
CDR3nt: TGTGCTAGTGGTTCTTCCGACTATGTGAATGAGCAGTTCTTC; CDR3aa: CASGSSDYVNEQFF; abundance: NA; d_gene: NA; v_gene: TRBV12-5; j_gene: TRBJ2-1
CDR3nt: TGTCCAAGCAGGACAGACAATGAGCAGTTCTTC; CDR3aa: CPSRTDNEQFF; abundance: many; d_gene: NA; v_gene: TRBV6-8; j_gene: TRBJ2-1
CDR3nt: TGCGCCAGCAGCTATGGCGCCCCGCTGGGTGAGCAGTTCTTC; CDR3aa: CASSYGAPLGEQFF; abundance: many; d_gene: NA; v_gene: TRBV5-1; j_gene: TRBJ2-1
CDR3nt: TGTGCCAGCAATTACAGGGGAGTATCAGATACGCAGTATTTT; CDR3aa: CASNYRGVSDTQYF; abundance: few; d_gene: TRBD1; v_gene: TRBV6-2/TRBV6-3; j_gene: TRBJ2-3
CDR3nt: TGCAGTGGGACGCAGAGCTCCTACGAGCAGTACTTC; CDR3aa: CSGTQSSYEQYF; abundance: NA; d_gene: NA; v_gene: TRBV20-1; j_gene: TRBJ2-7
CDR3nt: TGTGCCAGCAGTTTCGGAGGGATCCTAACAGATACGCAGTATTTT; CDR3aa: CASSFGGILTDTQYF; abundance: NA; d_gene: NA; v_gene: TRBV12-3/TRBV12-4; j_gene: TRBJ2-3
CDR3nt: TGTGCCAGCAGCCGAATAGACAGGGGGCTCGGAAACACCATATATTTT; CDR3aa: CASSRIDRGLGNTIYF; abundance: many; d_gene: TRBD1; v_gene: TRBV7-8; j_gene: TRBJ1-3
CDR3nt: TGCAGTGCTAGAGATCCCCTAGCGGGACTTAATAACAATGAGCAGTTCTTC; CDR3aa: CSARDPLAGLNNNEQFF; abundance: few; d_gene: TRBD2; v_gene: TRBV20-1; j_gene: TRBJ2-1
CDR3nt: TGCAGTGCGAGCAGGGGTACCACCGGGGAGCTGTTTTTT; CDR3aa: CSASRGTTGELFF; abundance: once; d_gene: NA; v_gene: TRBV20-1; j_gene: TRBJ2-2
CDR3nt: TGTGCCAGCAGCTGGGGACTAGAAAGAATCAATGAGCAGTTCTTC; CDR3aa: CASSWGLERINEQFF; abundance: NA; d_gene: TRBD2; v_gene: TRBV7-2; j_gene: TRBJ2-1
CDR3nt: TGTGCCAGCAGCTTAGCAAACACCGGGGAGCTGTTTTTT; CDR3aa: CASSLANTGELFF; abundance: few; d_gene: NA; v_gene: TRBV11-3; j_gene: TRBJ2-2
CDR3nt: TGTGCCAGCTCACCGAAGGGAAGTGGAAACACCATATATTTT; CDR3aa: CASSPKGSGNTIYF; abundance: NA; d_gene: NA; v_gene: TRBV18; j_gene: TRBJ1-3
CDR3nt: TGTGCCAGCAGTTACTCGGGACCGTGGAACTACGAGCAGTACTTC; CDR3aa: CASSYSGPWNYEQYF; abundance: NA; d_gene: NA; v_gene: TRBV6-5; j_gene: TRBJ2-7
CDR3nt: TGCGCCAGCGGTTTGACAGGGTCGAATTTCGGGGAGCTGTTTTTT; CDR3aa: CASGLTGSNFGELFF; abundance: NA; d_gene: TRBD1; v_gene: TRBV5-1; j_gene: TRBJ2-2
CDR3nt: TGTGCCAGCAGCCGGACAGGGCCTTACGAGCAGTACTTC; CDR3aa: CASSRTGPYEQYF; abundance: few; d_gene: TRBD1; v_gene: TRBV5-5; j_gene: TRBJ2-7
CDR3nt: TGTGCCAGCAGCCCCTGGCAGAACACTGAAGCTTTCTTT; CDR3aa: CASSPWQNTEAFF; abundance: medium-sized; d_gene: NA; v_gene: TRBV12-3/TRBV12-4; j_gene: TRBJ1-1
CDR3nt: TGTGCCAGCAGCTTAGCGCTCGGTACTCGCACAGATACGCAGTATTTT; CDR3aa: CASSLALGTRTDTQYF; abundance: few; d_gene: NA; v_gene: TRBV7-8; j_gene: TRBJ2-3
CDR3nt: TGTGCCAGCACCAACGTGGCTAGCGGACCAAACACCGGGGAGCTGTTTTTT; CDR3aa: CASTNVASGPNTGELFF; abundance: many; d_gene: TRBD2; v_gene: TRBV6-5; j_gene: TRBJ2-2
CDR3nt: TGTGCCAGCTCACCGCTTACTTCCAGGGGGCGCGTGGTGGCTTTCTTT; CDR3aa: CASSPLTSRGRVVAFF; abundance: NA; d_gene: TRBD1; v_gene: TRBV18; j_gene: TRBJ1-1
CDR3nt: TGTGCCAGCGCACTCTCCCCAGGGGCAGATACGCAGTATTTT; CDR3aa: CASALSPGADTQYF; abundance: few; d_gene: NA; v_gene: TRBV11-3; j_gene: TRBJ2-3
CDR3nt: TGCGCCAGCAGCCATAGTCTGGCAACTAATGAAAAACTGTTTTTT; CDR3aa: CASSHSLATNEKLFF; abundance: NA; d_gene: NA; v_gene: TRBV4-3; j_gene: TRBJ1-4
CDR3nt: TGTGCCAGTCAGCCCGGGACAGGGTTCCACGAGCAGTACTTC; CDR3aa: CASQPGTGFHEQYF; abundance: many; d_gene: TRBD1; v_gene: TRBV19; j_gene: TRBJ2-7
CDR3nt: TGTGCCAGCACCCTAGGGGCCGGGGCCATCTATGGCTACACCTTC; CDR3aa: CASTLGAGAIYGYTF; abundance: NA; d_gene: NA; v_gene: TRBV7-8; j_gene: TRBJ1-2
CDR3nt: TGTGCCAGCAGCCAAGAAACACGGAACACTGAAGCTTTCTTT; CDR3aa: CASSQETRNTEAFF; abundance: few; d_gene: NA; v_gene: TRBV14; j_gene: TRBJ1-1
CDR3nt: TGCGCCAGCAGTGACAGTGGCTACACCTTC; CDR3aa: CASSDSGYTF; abundance: NA; d_gene: NA; v_gene: TRBV10-1; j_gene: TRBJ1-2
CDR3nt: TGTGCCAGCAGCCAGAGGACGGGGGGACTGAACACTGAAGCTTTCTTT; CDR3aa: CASSQRTGGLNTEAFF; abundance: many; d_gene: NA; v_gene: TRBV7-9; j_gene: TRBJ1-1
CDR3nt: TGCAGTGGGATTATGGGCACTGAAGCTTTCTTT; CDR3aa: CSGIMGTEAFF; abundance: NA; d_gene: NA; v_gene: TRBV20-1; j_gene: TRBJ1-1
CDR3nt: TGTGCCAGTAATTACAAGTACGAGCTGTACTTC; CDR3aa: CASNYKYELYF; abundance: NA; d_gene: NA; v_gene: TRBV19; j_gene: TRBJ2-7
CDR3nt: TGCAGTGCTAGGAATCCGGGACTAGCGGGAGGCTCCTACGAGCAGTACTTC; CDR3aa: CSARNPGLAGGSYEQYF; abundance: few; d_gene: TRBD2; v_gene: TRBV20-1; j_gene: TRBJ2-7
CDR3nt: TGCGCCAGCAGCTTGGACGCTGCAGGGGACTATGGCTACACCTTC; CDR3aa: CASSLDAAGDYGYTF; abundance: NA; d_gene: NA; v_gene: TRBV5-1; j_gene: TRBJ1-2
CDR3nt: TGTGCCAGCAGCATCGGGACAGGTGTCTACGAGCAGTACTTC; CDR3aa: CASSIGTGVYEQYF; abundance: many; d_gene: TRBD1; v_gene: TRBV7-6; j_gene: TRBJ2-7
CDR3nt: TGTGCCAGCTCAAGGTCCGGGATCCAAGAGACCCAGTACTTC; CDR3aa: CASSRSGIQETQYF; abundance: many; d_gene: NA; v_gene: TRBV18; j_gene: TRBJ2-5
CDR3nt: TGTGCCAGCAGGTCAGGGGGCTTAGGCACTGAAGCTTTCTTT; CDR3aa: CASRSGGLGTEAFF; abundance: few; d_gene: TRBD1; v_gene: TRBV5-6; j_gene: TRBJ1-1
CDR3nt: TGTGCCAGCAGCGCGCAACGACAGGGGCACACTGAAGCTTTCTTT; CDR3aa: CASSAQRQGHTEAFF; abundance: NA; d_gene: TRBD1; v_gene: TRBV9; j_gene: TRBJ1-1
CDR3nt: TGTGCCAGCAGCACGCGAGGGACAGGGCTTTATGGCTACACCTTC; CDR3aa: CASSTRGTGLYGYTF; abundance: NA; d_gene: TRBD1; v_gene: TRBV6-6; j_gene: TRBJ1-2
CDR3nt: TGCGCCAGCAGCTTGGTATCCGGGGAAAAACTGTTTTTT; CDR3aa: CASSLVSGEKLFF; abundance: few; d_gene: NA; v_gene: TRBV5-1; j_gene: TRBJ1-4